Each of the 18 T cell receptor beta chains below was sequenced from the same sample in a study of T cells in Graves' hyperthyroidism and ophthalmopathy. What was amplified from RNA transcripts were TCR beta CDR3 regions. The primer set for the first-round RT-PCR of the TCR CDR3 was HTBI. One entry per CDR3 protein, called by TCRdb with MiXCR from the multiplex PCR reads. This sample has 500,000 to 650,000 distinct CDR3 sequences; roughly 14% occur once, and the top ten carry approximately 13%. The sequenced sample consisted of blood. These receptors originate from a woman aged 45-60 years with Graves' ophthalmopathy.

This clonotype appeared many times. This rearrangement joins TRBV29-1 to TRBJ1-1; TRBD1 might be the D (6 bases). CDR1 SQVTM and CDR2 ANQGSEA come from the germline V gene. This CDR3 has 15 amino acids. Between the trimmed V and J ends, which lost 7 bases and 2 bases, there was a span of 20 bases. CDR3 region: CSAGWRGTINTEAFF. In nucleotides, the CDR3 is TGCAGCGCGGGTTGGAGGGGGACCATTAACACTGAAGCTTTCTTT. Full variable domain (rest looked up from reference TRBV29-1 and TRBJ1-1): SAVISQKPSRDICQRGTSLTIQCQVDSQVTMMFWYRQQPGQSLTLIATANQGSEATYESGFVIDKFPISRPNLTFSTLTVSNMSPEDSSIYLCSAGWRGTINTEAFFGQGTRLTVV.

This clonotype was observed many times. This chain uses TRBV6-1 with TRBJ2-5; 8 nucleotides agree with TRBD2. V shed 7 bases, J shed 5 bases, and the junction held 15 bases outside the gene matches. CDR1 is MNHNS, CDR2 SASEGT, per germline. The CDR3 runs to 16 residues. CDR3 in amino acids: CASNYPRAGVLETQYF. For the CDR3, the DNA is TGTGCCAGCAATTACCCCAGAGCGGGAGTTTTGGAGACCCAGTACTTC.

There are many counts of this clonotype. The chain combines TRBV12-3 or TRBV12-4 with TRBJ1-1; D is possibly TRBD1 (5 bases). The CDR3 totals 13 residues. Trimming cost V 5 bases and J 8 bases, with 15 bases left between them. The CDR3 DNA reads TGTGCCAGCAGTCGGACGGGACCCAGAGAAGCTTTCTTT. Translating it yields CASSRTGPREAFF.

This clonotype was picked up many times. This chain joins TRBV28 and TRBJ1-1; D is uncertain. CDR1 is MDHEN, CDR2 SYDVKM, per germline. V was shortened by 8 bases and J by 4 bases, with 8 bases between the two germline ends. The CDR3 length is 11 residues. The CDR3 sequence is CASGSLTEAFF. CDR3 nucleotides: TGTGCCAGCGGGAGTCTCACTGAAGCTTTCTTT.

The sample holds one count of this clonotype. This clone may be a read error of a much larger clone one base away. This chain connects TRBV27 to TRBJ2-3, with D hard to call. The germline gives CDR1 MNHEY, CDR2 SMNVEV (reference sequence). This CDR3 is 15 amino acids long. CDR3 region: CASSLSLGNTDTQCF. The DNA for the CDR3 is TGTGCCAGCAGTTTATCCCTAGGGAACACAGATACGCAGTGTTTT.

This clonotype was recorded many times. The CDR3 loop is CASSQEAGDYNEQFF. The CDR3 nucleotides read TGTGCCAGCAGCCAAGAAGCGGGAGACTACAATGAGCAGTTCTTC. The V and J genes are TRBV3-1 and TRBJ2-1; 8 bases map to TRBD2. V shed 0 bases, J shed 3 bases, and the junction held 1 base outside the gene matches. Germline CDR1 reads LGHDT; CDR2 reads YNNKEL (reference sequence). The CDR3 has 15 residues.

The rearrangement links TRBV6-1 to TRBJ2-2; D perhaps matches TRBD2 (5 bases). Germline values: CDR1 MNHNS, CDR2 SASEGT. V lost 6 bases to trimming and J lost 0 bases, with 11 bases between them. The CDR3 has 15 residues. For the CDR3, the DNA is TGTGCCAGCAGGAGGACTGATCCGAACACCGGGGAGCTGTTTTTT. Its translation is CASRRTDPNTGELFF.

This clonotype was counted many times. CDR3 DNA sequence: TGTGCCAGCAGCTCGGGCGATTGGGCCACTGAAGCTTTCTTT. Encoded protein: CASSSGDWATEAFF. This chain connects TRBV7-9 to TRBJ1-1; D is undetermined. Trimming removed 4 bases at V and 4 bases at J, with 13 bases between. The germline V gene has CDR1 SEHNR and CDR2 FQNEAQ (reference sequence). The CDR3 runs 14 residues.

This clonotype was seen ten or more times. The chain joins TRBV6-1 to TRBJ1-1; D might be TRBD1 (6 bases). The V end lost 6 bases, the J end lost 6 bases, and 17 bases lay between the germline ends. The CDR3 has 14 amino acids. Germline CDR1 and CDR2: MNHNS and SASEGT. DNA for the CDR3: TGTGCCAGCAGACGGATCGGACAGCTGTCTGAAGCTTTCTTT. This encodes CASRRIGQLSEAFF.

Comment on this clonotype: This sequence may be a read error, since a much larger clone differs from it by one base. This chain links TRBV7-2 with TRBJ2-2; D remains unclear. In germline, CDR1 is SGHTA, CDR2 FQGNSA. This CDR3 spans 12 amino acids. DNA for the CDR3: TGTCCCAGCAGCGCGAACACCGAGGAGCTGTTTTTT. This translates into CPSSANTEELFF.

The rearrangement uses TRBV28 and TRBJ1-2; 7 bases match TRBD1. The germline CDR1 and CDR2 sequences are MDHEN and SYDVKM. This CDR3 is 15 amino acids long. J was trimmed by 1 base and V by 3 bases; bases with no gene match: 5. The DNA of the CDR3 is TGTGCCAGCAGTTTGGCAGGGGGAAATAACTATGGCTACACCTTC. Protein product: CASSLAGGNNYGYTF.

In its sample, this clonotype was seen many times. V is TRBV14 and J is TRBJ2-2; tentative D call: TRBD1 (7 bases). Looked up from germline, CDR1 is SGHDN and CDR2 is FVKESK. Trimming took 3 bases from V and 4 from J, leaving 12 bases between them. The CDR3 has 15 amino acids. DNA for the CDR3: TGTGCCAGCAGCCAGAACAGGGGAGGCACCGGGGAGCTGTTTTTT. Translating gives CASSQNRGGTGELFF.

This chain uses TRBV3-2 with TRBJ2-3; TRBD2, the table's D call, lacks a check against the DNA. TRBV3-2 is a pseudogene segment. The CDR3 contains 17 residues. CDR3 coding DNA: TGTGCCAGCAGCCAAGATACGACTAGCGGGAATATAGATACGCAGTATTTT. This codes for CASSQDTTSGNIDTQYF.

This clonotype showed up just a few times. The chain combines TRBV6-5 with TRBJ2-7; 8 bases are a match to TRBD2. CDR3 length: 16 amino acids. From germline, CDR1 is MNHEY and CDR2 SVGAGI. Trimming removed 2 bases from V and 4 bases from J; junction bases left unmatched: 10. CDR3 amino acids: CASSYRQRERRYEQYF. CDR3 in DNA: TGTGCCAGCAGTTACCGACAGCGGGAGCGTAGGTACGAGCAGTACTTC.

About this clonotype: A much larger clone is a single base away; this may be a read error. V and J are TRBV10-3 and TRBJ2-6; D may correspond to TRBD1 or TRBD2 (5 bases each). The CDR3 consists of 13 residues. CDR1 is ENHRY, CDR2 SYGVKD, per germline. In nucleotides, the CDR3 is TGTGCCATCACGGACTCTGGGGCCAACGTCCCGACTTTC. Residues: CAITDSGANVPTF.

This clonotype occurred many times. The chain combines TRBV20-1 with TRBJ2-5, with 9 bases fitting TRBD1. The ends lost 0 bases at V and 2 bases at J; junction bases unmatched: 7. Germline V gene sequence: CDR1 DFQATT, CDR2 SNEGSKA (reference sequence). This CDR3 has 16 residues. The CDR3 nucleotides read TGCAGTGCTAGAGAGGGGGGACAGGGCCTTCAAGAGACCCAGTACTTC. Residues: CSAREGGQGLQETQYF.

V is TRBV6-2 or TRBV6-3 and J is TRBJ1-3; D ambiguous. V lost 3 bases, J lost 1 base, and 13 bases lay in between. This CDR3 region has 16 residues. Per germline, CDR1 MNHEY and CDR2 SVGEGT. CDR3 DNA sequence: TGTGCCAGCAGTTATTCCCAGAGCAATTCTGGAAACACCATATATTTT. It encodes CASSYSQSNSGNTIYF.

This clonotype was observed a single time. The V call is TRBV6-2 or TRBV6-3, the J call TRBJ1-1, with 9 bases aligning to TRBD1. J lost 1 base, V lost 0 bases, and 6 bases had no gene match. In germline, CDR1 is MNHEY, CDR2 SVGEGT. CDR3 size: 17 residues. The CDR3 spells CASSYSGTGFGNTEAFF. For the CDR3, the DNA is TGTGCCAGCAGTTACTCCGGGACAGGGTTTGGGAACACTGAAGCTTTCTTT.